This is a list of T cell receptor beta chains from one sample in a study of T cells after yellow fever vaccination. TCRdb reprocessed the 5' RACE reads with MiXCR, giving one entry per CDR3 protein. The table lists roughly 190,000 distinct CDR3 sequences, around 10% of them singletons. This specimen was CD8+ T cells sorted from PBMCs, taken 15 days after the yellow fever booster vaccination. The source of these receptors is a man between 18 and 29 years old who received the YFV17D yellow fever vaccine. The CDR3 runs from the conserved cysteine through the conserved F or W. A D gene is named only where the DNA matches it firmly. Clone size, where shown, is once, few, many, or a class for clones that have expanded.

D	V	size	J	DNA	CDR3
TRBD1	TRBV5-1	NA	TRBJ2-7	TGCGCCAGCAGCCTGGAGGGGACAGGGGCCTACGAGCAGTACTTC	CASSLEGTGAYEQYF
TRBD2	TRBV11-2	many	TRBJ2-3	TGTGCCAGCAGTCCGATACTAGCGGGGGACACAGATACGCAGTATTTT	CASSPILAGDTDTQYF
NA	TRBV9	few	TRBJ1-5	TGTGCCAGCAGCGAGGGCGCTCATAATCAGCCCCAGCATTTT	CASSEGAHNQPQHF
TRBD2	TRBV7-9	few	TRBJ2-3	TGTGCCAGCAGCCCCCGCACTAGCGGGGGGGCCAGGACGCAGTATTTT	CASSPRTSGGARTQYF
TRBD2	TRBV15	NA	TRBJ2-1	TGTGCCACCTTAGCGGGGGGGACCTACAATGAGCAGTTCTTC	CATLAGGTYNEQFF
NA	TRBV7-8	NA	TRBJ2-2	TGTGCCAGCAGCTCCCTCTGGACGGGGGGCACGAACACCGGGGAGCTGTTTTTT	CASSSLWTGGTNTGELFF
NA	TRBV4-1	many	TRBJ1-5	TGCGCCAGCAGCCAAGAGTGGTCAGTCCTCCCCGCTCAGCCCCAGCATTTT	CASSQEWSVLPAQPQHF
NA	TRBV7-3	once	TRBJ2-3	TGTGCCAGCAGCTTAGAAGGAGAACCAACAGATACGCAGTATTTT	CASSLEGEPTDTQYF
NA	TRBV20-1	many	TRBJ2-5	TGCAGTGCTAGAGATCTTGAGGTCCAAGAGACCCAGTACTTC	CSARDLEVQETQYF
NA	TRBV10-1	NA	TRBJ1-1	TGCGCCAGCAGTGGTGGGCACTACACTGAAGCTTTCTTT	CASSGGHYTEAFF
TRBD2	TRBV7-2	few	TRBJ2-1	TGTGCCAGCAGCCTTGACGCGGGGGGGGGATACAATGAGCAGTTCTTC	CASSLDAGGGYNEQFF
NA	TRBV24-1	few	TRBJ2-7	TGTGCCACCCCACCGGGGCAGTACTTC	CATPPGQYF
NA	TRBV27	NA	TRBJ2-5	TGTGCCAGCAGTTACGGGCACGGAGAGACCCAGTACTTC	CASSYGHGETQYF
NA	TRBV4-1	few	TRBJ2-6	TGCGCCAGCAGCCAAGAACCCTCTGGGGCCATCGTCCTGACTTTC	CASSQEPSGAIVLTF
NA	TRBV27	NA	TRBJ2-1	TGTGCCAGCAGTTTAGTGGGGACCTCCTACAATGAGCAGTTCTTC	CASSLVGTSYNEQFF
TRBD2	TRBV6-5	NA	TRBJ2-1	TGTGCCAGCAGCACCCACCCTAGCGGGGGACAACACAATGAGCAGTTCTTC	CASSTHPSGGQHNEQFF
NA	TRBV12-3/TRBV12-4	NA	TRBJ1-5	TGTGCCAGCAGTTTTGCAGGGCGGAATCAGCCCCAGCATTTT	CASSFAGRNQPQHF